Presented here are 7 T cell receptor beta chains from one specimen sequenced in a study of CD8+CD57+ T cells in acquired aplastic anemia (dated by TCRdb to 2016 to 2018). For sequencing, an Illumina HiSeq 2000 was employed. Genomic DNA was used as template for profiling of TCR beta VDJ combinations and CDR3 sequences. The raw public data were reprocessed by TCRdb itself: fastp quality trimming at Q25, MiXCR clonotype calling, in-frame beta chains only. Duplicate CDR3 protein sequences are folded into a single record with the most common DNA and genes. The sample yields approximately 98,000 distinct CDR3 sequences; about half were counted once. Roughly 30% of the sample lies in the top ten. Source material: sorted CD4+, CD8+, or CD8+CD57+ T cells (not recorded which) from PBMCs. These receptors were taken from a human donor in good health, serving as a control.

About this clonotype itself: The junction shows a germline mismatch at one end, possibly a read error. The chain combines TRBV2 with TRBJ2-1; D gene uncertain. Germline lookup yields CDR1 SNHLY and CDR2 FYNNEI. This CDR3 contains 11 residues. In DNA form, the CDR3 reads TGTGCCAGCAGGTACTACAATGAGCAGTCCTTC. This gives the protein CASRYYNEQSF.

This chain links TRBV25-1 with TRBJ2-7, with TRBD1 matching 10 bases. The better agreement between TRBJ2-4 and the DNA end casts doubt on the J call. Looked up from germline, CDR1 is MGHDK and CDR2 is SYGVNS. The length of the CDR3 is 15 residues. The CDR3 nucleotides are TGTGCCAGCAGCTCCGGGACAGGGGCGCAAAACATTCAGTACTTC. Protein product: CASSSGTGAQNIQYF.

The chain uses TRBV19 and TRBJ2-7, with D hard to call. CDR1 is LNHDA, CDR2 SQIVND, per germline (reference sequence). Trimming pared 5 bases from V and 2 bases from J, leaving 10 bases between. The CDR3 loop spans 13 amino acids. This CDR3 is CASSQGLTYEQYF. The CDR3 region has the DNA TGTGCCAGTAGTCAAGGGCTTACCTACGAGCAGTACTTC. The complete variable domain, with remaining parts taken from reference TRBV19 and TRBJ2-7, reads DGGITQSPKYLFRKEGQNVTLSCEQNLNHDAMYWYRQDPGQGLRLIYYSQIVNDFQKGDIAEGYSVSREKKESFPLTVTSAQKNPTAFYLCASSQGLTYEQYFGPGTRLTVT.

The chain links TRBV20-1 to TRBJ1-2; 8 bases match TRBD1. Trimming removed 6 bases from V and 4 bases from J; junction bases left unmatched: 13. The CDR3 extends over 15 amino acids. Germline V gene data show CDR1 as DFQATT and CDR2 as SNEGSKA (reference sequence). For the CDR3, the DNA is TGCAGTGCCCCCGGACCGGGACAGGCGTTCTATGGCTACACCTTC. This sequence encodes CSAPGPGQAFYGYTF.

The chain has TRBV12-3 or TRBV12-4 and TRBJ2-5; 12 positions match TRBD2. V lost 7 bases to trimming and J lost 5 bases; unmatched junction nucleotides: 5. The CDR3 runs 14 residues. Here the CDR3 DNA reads TGTGCCAGCACCGCTAGCGGGGGGGCGGAGACCCAGTACTTC. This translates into CASTASGGAETQYF.

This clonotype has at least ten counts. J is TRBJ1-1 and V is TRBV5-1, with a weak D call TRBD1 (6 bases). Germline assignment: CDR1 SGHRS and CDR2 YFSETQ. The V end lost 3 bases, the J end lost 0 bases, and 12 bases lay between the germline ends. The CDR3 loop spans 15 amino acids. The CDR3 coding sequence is TGCGCCAGCAGCTATCAACAGGGAATGAACACTGAAGCTTTCTTT. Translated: CASSYQQGMNTEAFF.

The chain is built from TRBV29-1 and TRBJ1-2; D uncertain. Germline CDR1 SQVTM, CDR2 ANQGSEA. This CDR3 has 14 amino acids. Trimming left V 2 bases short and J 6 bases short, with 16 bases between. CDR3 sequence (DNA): TGCAGCGTTGAAAAAAGTGGGATGGGAGATGGCTACACCTTC. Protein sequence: CSVEKSGMGDGYTF.